Here is one T cell receptor beta chain with its context. Antigen: not known. A far larger clone is off by one base, so a read error is likely. These data come from a study of read filtering for tumor transcriptome and immune sequencing. Regarding the study as a whole: This fraction held mixed bone marrow immune cells after CD138-negative sorting.

The library was built from around 400 ng RNA with molecular barcoded adaptors for alpha/delta and beta/gamma chains. TCRdb passed the reads through MiXCR, listing each CDR3 protein once. In the table there are 60,000 to 75,000 distinct CDR3 sequences, roughly a fifth of which are singletons. This CDR3 has 15 residues. V was shortened by 4 bases and J by 0 bases, with 13 bases between the two germline ends. The germline CDR1 and CDR2 sequences are SGHNT and YENEEA. Sequenced material: a population of CD138-negative cells sorted from bone marrow. The chain carries TRBV11-3 and TRBJ2-7; D perhaps matches TRBD2 (5 bases). The origin of this receptor is a donor over 35 with multiple myeloma. The CDR3 region has the DNA TGTGCCAGCAGCTCCCAGAGGGCCAGCTCCTACGAGCAGTACTTC. Amino acids: CASSSQRASSYEQYF.